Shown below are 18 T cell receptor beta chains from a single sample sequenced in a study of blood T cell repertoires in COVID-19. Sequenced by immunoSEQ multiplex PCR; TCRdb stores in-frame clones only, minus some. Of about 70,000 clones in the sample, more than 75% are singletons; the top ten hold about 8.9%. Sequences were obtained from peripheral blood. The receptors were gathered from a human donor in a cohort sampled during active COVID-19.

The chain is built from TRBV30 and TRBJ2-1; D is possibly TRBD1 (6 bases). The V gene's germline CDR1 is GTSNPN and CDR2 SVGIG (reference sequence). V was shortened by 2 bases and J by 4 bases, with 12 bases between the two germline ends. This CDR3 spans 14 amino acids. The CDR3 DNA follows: TGTGCCTGGAGTTCTGGACAGTCTTACAATGAGCAGTTCTTC. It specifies CAWSSGQSYNEQFF.

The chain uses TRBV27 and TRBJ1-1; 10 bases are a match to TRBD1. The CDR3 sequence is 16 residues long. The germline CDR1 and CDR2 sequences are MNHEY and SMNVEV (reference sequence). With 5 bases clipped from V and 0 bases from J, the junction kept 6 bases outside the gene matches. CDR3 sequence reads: CASSMTGGGVNTEAFF. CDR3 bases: TGTGCCAGCAGTATGACAGGGGGCGGTGTGAACACTGAAGCTTTCTTT.

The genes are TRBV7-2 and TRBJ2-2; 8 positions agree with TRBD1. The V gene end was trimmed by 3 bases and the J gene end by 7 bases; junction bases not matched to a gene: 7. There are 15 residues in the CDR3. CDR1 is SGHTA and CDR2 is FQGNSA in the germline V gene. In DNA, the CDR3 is TGTGCCAGCAGCTTTGACAGGGGATTGGGCGGGGAGCTGTTTTTT. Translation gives CASSFDRGLGGELFF. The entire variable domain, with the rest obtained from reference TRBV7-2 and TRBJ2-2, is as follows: GAGVSQSPSNKVTEKGKDVELRCDPISGHTALYWYRQSLGQGLEFLIYFQGNSAPDKSGLPSDRFSAERTGGSVSTLTIQRTQQEDSAVYLCASSFDRGLGGELFFGEGSRLTVL.

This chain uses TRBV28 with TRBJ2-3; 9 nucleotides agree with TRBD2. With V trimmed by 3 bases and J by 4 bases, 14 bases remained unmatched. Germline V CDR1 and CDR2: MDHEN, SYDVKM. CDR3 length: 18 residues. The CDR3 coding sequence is TGTGCCAGCAGTTTGACTAGCGGACCTACTCGAAGGGCAGATACGCAGTATTTT. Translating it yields CASSLTSGPTRRADTQYF.

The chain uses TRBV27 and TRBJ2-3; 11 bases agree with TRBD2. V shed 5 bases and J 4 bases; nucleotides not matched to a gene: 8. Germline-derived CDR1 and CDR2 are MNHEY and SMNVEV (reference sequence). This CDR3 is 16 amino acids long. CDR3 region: CASSPWTSGFPDTQYF. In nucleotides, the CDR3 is TGTGCCAGCAGTCCCTGGACTAGCGGGTTCCCAGATACGCAGTATTTT.

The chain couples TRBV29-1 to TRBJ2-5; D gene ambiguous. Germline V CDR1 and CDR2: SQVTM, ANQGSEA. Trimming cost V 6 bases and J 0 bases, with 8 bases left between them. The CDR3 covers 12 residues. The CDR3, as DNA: TGCAGCGTGACCAGGTACCAAGAGACCCAGTACTTC. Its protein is CSVTRYQETQYF.

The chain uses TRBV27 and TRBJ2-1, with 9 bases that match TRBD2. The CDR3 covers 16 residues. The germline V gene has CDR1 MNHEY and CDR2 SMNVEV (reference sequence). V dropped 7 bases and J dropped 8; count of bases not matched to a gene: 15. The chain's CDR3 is CASKTGGRASSHEQFF. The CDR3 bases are TGTGCCAGCAAGACCGGCGGGAGGGCCTCTTCCCATGAGCAGTTCTTC.

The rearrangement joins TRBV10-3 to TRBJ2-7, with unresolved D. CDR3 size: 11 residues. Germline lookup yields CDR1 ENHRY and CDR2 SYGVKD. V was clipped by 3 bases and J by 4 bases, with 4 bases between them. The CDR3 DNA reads TGTGCCATCAGTGACAGATACGAGCAGTACTTC. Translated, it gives CAISDRYEQYF.

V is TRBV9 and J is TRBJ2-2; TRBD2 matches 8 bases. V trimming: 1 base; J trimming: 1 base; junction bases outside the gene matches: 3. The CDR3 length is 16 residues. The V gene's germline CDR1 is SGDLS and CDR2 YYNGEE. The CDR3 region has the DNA TGTGCCAGCAGCGTATCCGGGAGGGTGAACACCGGGGAGCTGTTTTTT. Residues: CASSVSGRVNTGELFF.

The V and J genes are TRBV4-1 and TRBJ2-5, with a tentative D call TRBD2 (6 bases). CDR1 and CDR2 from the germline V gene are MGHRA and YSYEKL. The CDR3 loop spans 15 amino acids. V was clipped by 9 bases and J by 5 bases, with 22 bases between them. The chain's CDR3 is CASPLGRLAKETQYF. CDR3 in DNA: TGCGCCAGTCCCCTAGGCCGGCTAGCGAAGGAGACCCAGTACTTC.

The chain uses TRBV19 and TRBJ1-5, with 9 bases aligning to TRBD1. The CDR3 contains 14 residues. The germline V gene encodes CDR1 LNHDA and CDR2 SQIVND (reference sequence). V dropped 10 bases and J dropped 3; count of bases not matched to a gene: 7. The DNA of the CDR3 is TGTGCCACTGCGACAGGGGGGATCAATCAGCCCCAGCATTTT. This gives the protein CATATGGINQPQHF.

The CDR3 coding sequence is TGTGCCAGCAGTCCGTCATCCGACAGGGGCGAAAAACTGTTTTTT. Amino acid sequence: CASSPSSDRGEKLFF. This sequence joins TRBV6-4 and TRBJ1-4; 8 positions match TRBD1. The CDR3 contains 15 residues. V was clipped by 5 bases and J by 8 bases; unmatched bases: 10. Germline loops: CDR1 MRHNA, CDR2 SNTAGT.

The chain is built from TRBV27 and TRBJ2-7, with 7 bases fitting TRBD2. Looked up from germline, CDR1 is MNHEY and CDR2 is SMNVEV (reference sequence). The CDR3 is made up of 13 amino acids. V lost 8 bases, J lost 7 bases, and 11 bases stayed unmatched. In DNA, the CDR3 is TGTGCCAGCCGCAGCGGGACCCGGGGGGAGCAGTACTTC. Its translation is CASRSGTRGEQYF.

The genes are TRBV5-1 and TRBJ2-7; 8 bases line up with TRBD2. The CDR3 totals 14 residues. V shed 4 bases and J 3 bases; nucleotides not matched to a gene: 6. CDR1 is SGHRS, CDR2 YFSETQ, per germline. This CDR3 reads CASSATSGGYEQYF. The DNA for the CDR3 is TGCGCCAGCAGCGCCACTAGCGGCGGCTACGAGCAGTACTTC.

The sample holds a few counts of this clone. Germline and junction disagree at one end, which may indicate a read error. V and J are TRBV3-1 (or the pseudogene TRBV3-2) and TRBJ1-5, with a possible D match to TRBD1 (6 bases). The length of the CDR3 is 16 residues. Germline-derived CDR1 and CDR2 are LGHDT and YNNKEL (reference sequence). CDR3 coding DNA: TGTGCCAGCAGCCAGGGGGGGCAGCTTAGCGATCAGCCCCAGCATTTT. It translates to CASSQGGQLSDQPQHF.

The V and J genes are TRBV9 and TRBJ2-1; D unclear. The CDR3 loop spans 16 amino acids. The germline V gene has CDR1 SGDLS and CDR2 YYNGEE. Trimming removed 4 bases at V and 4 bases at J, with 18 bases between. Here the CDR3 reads CASSPGARITYNEQFF. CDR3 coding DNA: TGTGCCAGCAGCCCCGGAGCTAGAATAACATACAATGAGCAGTTCTTC.

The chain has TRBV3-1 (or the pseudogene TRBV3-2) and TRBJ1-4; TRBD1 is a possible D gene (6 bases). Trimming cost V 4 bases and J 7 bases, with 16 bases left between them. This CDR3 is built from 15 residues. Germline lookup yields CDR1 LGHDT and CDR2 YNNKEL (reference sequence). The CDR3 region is CASSPRGGGSEKLFF. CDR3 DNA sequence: TGTGCCAGCAGCCCGCGGGGAGGGGGAAGTGAAAAACTGTTTTTT.

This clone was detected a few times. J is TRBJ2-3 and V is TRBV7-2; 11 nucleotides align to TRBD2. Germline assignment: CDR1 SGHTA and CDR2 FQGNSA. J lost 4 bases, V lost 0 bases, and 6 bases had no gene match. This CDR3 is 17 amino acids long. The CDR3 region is CASSLAVGSGRADTQYF. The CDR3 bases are TGTGCCAGCAGCTTAGCGGTGGGTAGCGGGAGGGCAGATACGCAGTATTTT. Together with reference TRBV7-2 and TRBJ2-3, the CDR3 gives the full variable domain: GAGVSQSPSNKVTEKGKDVELRCDPISGHTALYWYRQSLGQGLEFLIYFQGNSAPDKSGLPSDRFSAERTGGSVSTLTIQRTQQEDSAVYLCASSLAVGSGRADTQYFGPGTRLTVL.